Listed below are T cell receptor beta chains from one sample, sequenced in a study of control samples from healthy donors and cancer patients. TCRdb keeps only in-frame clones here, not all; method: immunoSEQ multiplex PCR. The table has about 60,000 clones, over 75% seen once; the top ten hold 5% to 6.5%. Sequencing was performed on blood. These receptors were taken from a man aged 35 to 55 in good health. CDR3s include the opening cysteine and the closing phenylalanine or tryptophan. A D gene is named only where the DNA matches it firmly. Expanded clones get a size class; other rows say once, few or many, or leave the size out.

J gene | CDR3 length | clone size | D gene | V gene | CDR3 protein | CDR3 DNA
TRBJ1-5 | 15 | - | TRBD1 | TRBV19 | CASSRGTGENQPQHF | TGTGCCAGTAGTCGCGGGACAGGGGAAAATCAGCCCCAGCATTTT
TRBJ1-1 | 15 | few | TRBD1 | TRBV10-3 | CAISEPGQGVEEAFF | TGTGCCATCAGTGAGCCTGGACAGGGGGTTGAAGAAGCTTTCTTT
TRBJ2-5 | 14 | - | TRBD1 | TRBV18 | CASSSRDSRETQYF | TGTGCCAGCTCATCCCGGGACAGTCGGGAGACCCAGTACTTC
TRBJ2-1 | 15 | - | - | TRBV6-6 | CASSPDGGTYNEQFF | TGTGCCAGCAGTCCCGACGGGGGCACCTACAATGAGCAGTTCTTC
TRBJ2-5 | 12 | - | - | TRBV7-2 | CASSLFQETQYF | TGTGCCAGCAGCTTATTCCAAGAGACCCAGTACTTC
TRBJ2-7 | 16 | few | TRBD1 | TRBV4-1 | CASSPKERTGGYEQYF | TGCGCCAGCAGCCCCAAGGAGAGGACAGGGGGCTACGAGCAGTACTTC
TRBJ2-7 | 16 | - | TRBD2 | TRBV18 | CASSPGLAGGLTEQYF | TGTGCCAGCTCACCAGGACTAGCGGGGGGCCTGACCGAGCAGTACTTC
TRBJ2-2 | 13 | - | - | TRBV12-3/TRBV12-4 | CASSLPLGGELFF | TGTGCCAGCAGTTTGCCCCTCGGCGGGGAGCTGTTTTTT
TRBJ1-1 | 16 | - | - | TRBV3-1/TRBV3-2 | CASSQDLYNLNTEAFF | TGTGCCAGCAGCCAAGATCTTTATAACCTGAACACTGAAGCTTTCTTT
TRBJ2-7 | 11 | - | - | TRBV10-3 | CAIGQNYEQYF | TGTGCCATAGGACAGAACTACGAGCAGTACTTC
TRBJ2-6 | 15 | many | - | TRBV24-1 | CATSDSSSGANVLTF | TGTGCCACCAGTGACAGCAGCTCTGGGGCCAACGTCCTGACTTTC
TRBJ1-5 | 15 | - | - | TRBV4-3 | CASSQDTRSNQPQHF | TGCGCCAGCAGCCAAGACACCCGTAGCAATCAGCCCCAGCATTTT
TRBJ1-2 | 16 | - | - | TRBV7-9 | CASSSVGTDTNYGYTF | TGTGCCAGCAGCTCCGTCGGGACGGATACTAACTATGGCTACACCTTC
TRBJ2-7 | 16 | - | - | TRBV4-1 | CASSQASDRISYEQYF | TGCGCCAGCAGCCAAGCGTCGGACAGAATCTCCTACGAGCAGTACTTC
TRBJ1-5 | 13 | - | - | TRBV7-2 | CASSFGVTQPQHF | TGTGCCAGCAGCTTCGGGGTGACCCAGCCCCAGCATTTT
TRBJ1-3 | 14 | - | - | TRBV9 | CASSVEAGRNTIYF | TGTGCCAGCAGCGTAGAGGCAGGGAGAAACACCATATATTTT
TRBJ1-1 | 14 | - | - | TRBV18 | CASSPPTGPDAGFF | TGTGCCAGCTCACCACCCACAGGGCCCGATGCGGGTTTCTTT
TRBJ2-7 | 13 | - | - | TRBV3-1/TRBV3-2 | CASSQVGVGEQYF | TGTGCCAGCAGCCAAGTGGGGGTTGGGGAGCAGTACTTC
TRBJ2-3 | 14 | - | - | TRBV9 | CASSVVVGGDTQYF | TGTGCCAGCAGCGTAGTAGTGGGTGGGGATACGCAGTATTTT
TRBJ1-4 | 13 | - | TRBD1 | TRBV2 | CASNPGQFRELFF | TGTGCCAGCAACCCGGGACAGTTCAGGGAACTGTTTTTT
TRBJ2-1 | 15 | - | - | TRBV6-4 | CASSGGRGSYNEQFF | TGTGCCAGCAGCGGGGGCCGGGGTTCCTACAATGAGCAGTTCTTC
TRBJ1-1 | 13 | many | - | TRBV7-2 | CASSLESGDEAFF | TGTGCCAGCAGCTTAGAGTCCGGGGATGAAGCTTTCTTT
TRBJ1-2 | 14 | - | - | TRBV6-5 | CASSIRDQDYGYTF | TGTGCCAGCAGTATACGGGATCAGGACTATGGCTACACCTTC
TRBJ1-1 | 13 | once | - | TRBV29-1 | CSGRQELNTEAFF | TGCAGCGGGAGACAGGAATTGAACACTGAAGCTTTCTTT
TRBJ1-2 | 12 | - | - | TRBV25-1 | CASSQANYGYTF | TGTGCCAGCAGCCAGGCTAACTATGGCTACACCTTC
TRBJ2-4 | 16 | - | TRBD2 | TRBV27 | CASSFLVAGGPVIQYF | TGTGCCAGCAGTTTCCTTGTAGCGGGGGGGCCTGTCATTCAGTACTTC
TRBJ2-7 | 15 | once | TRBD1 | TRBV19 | CASSAGTGVSYEQYF | TGTGCCAGTAGTGCAGGGACAGGGGTATCCTACGAGCAGTACTTC
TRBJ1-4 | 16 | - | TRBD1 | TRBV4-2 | CASSQVQGASGEKLFF | TGTGCCAGCAGCCAAGTCCAGGGGGCCTCGGGTGAAAAACTGTTTTTT
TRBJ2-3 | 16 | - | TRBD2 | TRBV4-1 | CASSQEGLAGADTQYF | TGCGCCAGCAGCCAAGAGGGGCTAGCGGGAGCTGATACGCAGTATTTT
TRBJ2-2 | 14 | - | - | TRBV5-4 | CASSWLPSGGELFF | TGTGCCAGCAGCTGGCTCCCTTCGGGCGGGGAGCTGTTTTTT
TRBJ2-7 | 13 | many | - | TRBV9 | CASSVEDSYEQYF | TGTGCCAGCAGCGTAGAGGACTCCTACGAGCAGTACTTC
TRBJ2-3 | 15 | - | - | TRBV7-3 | CASSLTGGSTDTQYF | TGTGCCAGCAGCTTAACCGGGGGTAGCACAGATACGCAGTATTTT
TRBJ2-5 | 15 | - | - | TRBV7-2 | CASSPTGFRGETQYF | TGTGCCAGCAGCCCTACAGGGTTTCGTGGGGAGACCCAGTACTTC
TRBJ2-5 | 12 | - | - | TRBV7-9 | CAISAGARSQYF | TGTGCCATCTCGGCGGGGGCCAGATCCCAGTACTTC
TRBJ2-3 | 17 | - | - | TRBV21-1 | CASSKVGGAPSTDTQYF | TGTGCCAGCAGCAAAGTCGGGGGGGCCCCTAGCACAGATACGCAGTATTTT
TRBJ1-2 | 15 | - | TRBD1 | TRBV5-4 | CASRPLTGGAYGYTF | TGTGCCAGCAGACCGCTGACAGGGGGCGCCTATGGCTACACCTTC
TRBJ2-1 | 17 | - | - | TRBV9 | CASSVAAVGIVDNEQFF | TGTGCCAGCAGCGTAGCTGCGGTAGGGATCGTCGACAATGAGCAGTTCTTC
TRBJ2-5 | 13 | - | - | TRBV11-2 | CASSLKGLETQYF | TGTGCCAGCAGCTTAAAGGGGTTGGAGACCCAGTACTTC
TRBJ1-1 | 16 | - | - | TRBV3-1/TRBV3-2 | CASSQGWTPLNTEAFF | TGTGCCAGCAGCCAAGGATGGACACCCTTGAACACTGAAGCTTTCTTT
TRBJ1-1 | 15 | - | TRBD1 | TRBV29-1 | CSALQGAPPNTEAFF | TGCAGCGCCCTCCAGGGGGCCCCACCGAACACTGAAGCTTTCTTT
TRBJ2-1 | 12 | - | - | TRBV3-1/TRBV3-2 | CASSIREREQFF | TGTGCCAGCAGCATTCGGGAGCGCGAGCAGTTCTTC
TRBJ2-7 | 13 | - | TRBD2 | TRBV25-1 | CASTRGVGVEQYF | TGTGCCAGCACCCGGGGGGTTGGTGTCGAGCAGTACTTC
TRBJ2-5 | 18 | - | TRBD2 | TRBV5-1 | CASSSGTSGSTFQETQYF | TGCGCCAGCAGTTCCGGGACTAGCGGGAGCACTTTCCAAGAGACCCAGTACTTC
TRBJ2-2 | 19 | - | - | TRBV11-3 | CASSLGPYLDPYNTGELFF | TGTGCCAGCAGCTTGGGACCTTACCTCGACCCCTATAACACCGGGGAGCTGTTTTTT
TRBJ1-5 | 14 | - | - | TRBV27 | CASSLGEGNQPQHF | TGTGCCAGCAGTTTAGGGGAGGGCAATCAGCCCCAGCATTTT
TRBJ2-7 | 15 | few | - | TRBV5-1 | CASSWAASRDYEQYF | TGCGCCAGCAGCTGGGCCGCTAGTAGGGACTACGAGCAGTACTTC
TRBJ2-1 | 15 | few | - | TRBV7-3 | CASSVPGGTHNEQFF | TGTGCCAGCAGCGTCCCTGGAGGAACCCACAATGAGCAGTTCTTC
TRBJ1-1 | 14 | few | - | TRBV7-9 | CASSQYQENTEAFF | TGTGCCAGCAGCCAATACCAGGAGAACACTGAAGCTTTCTTT
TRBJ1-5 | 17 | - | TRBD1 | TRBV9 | CASSAGQGIVGSQPQHF | TGTGCCAGCAGCGCGGGACAGGGTATTGTGGGGAGTCAGCCCCAGCATTTT
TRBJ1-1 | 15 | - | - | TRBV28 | CASSLGGMRNTEAFF | TGTGCCAGCAGTTTAGGCGGTATGAGGAACACTGAAGCTTTCTTT
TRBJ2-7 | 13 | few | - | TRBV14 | CASSREGAYEQYF | TGTGCCAGCAGCCGGGAGGGGGCTTACGAGCAGTACTTC